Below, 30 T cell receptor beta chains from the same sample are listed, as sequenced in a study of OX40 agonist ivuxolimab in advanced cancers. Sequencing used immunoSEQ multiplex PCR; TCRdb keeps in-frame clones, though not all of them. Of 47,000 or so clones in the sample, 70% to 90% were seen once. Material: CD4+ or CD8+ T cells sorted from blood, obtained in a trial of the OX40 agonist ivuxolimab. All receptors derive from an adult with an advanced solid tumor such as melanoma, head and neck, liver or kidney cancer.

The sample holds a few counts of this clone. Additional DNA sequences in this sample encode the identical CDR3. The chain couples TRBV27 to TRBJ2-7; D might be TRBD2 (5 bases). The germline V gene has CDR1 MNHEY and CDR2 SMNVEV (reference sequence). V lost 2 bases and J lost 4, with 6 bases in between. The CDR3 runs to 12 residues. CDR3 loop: CASSLPGYEQYF. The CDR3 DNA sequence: TGTGCCAGCAGTTTACCGGGATACGAGCAGTACTTC.

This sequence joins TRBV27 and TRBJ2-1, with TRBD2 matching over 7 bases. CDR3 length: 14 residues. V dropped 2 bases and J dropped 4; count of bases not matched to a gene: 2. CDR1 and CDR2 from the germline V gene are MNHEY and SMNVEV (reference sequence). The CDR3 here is CASSLPGGYNEQFF. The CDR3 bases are TGTGCCAGCAGTTTACCGGGGGGTTACAATGAGCAGTTCTTC.

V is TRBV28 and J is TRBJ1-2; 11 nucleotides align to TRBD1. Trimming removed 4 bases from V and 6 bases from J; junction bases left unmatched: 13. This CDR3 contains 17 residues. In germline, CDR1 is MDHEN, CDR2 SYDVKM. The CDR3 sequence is CASSYYVGTGGLDGYTF. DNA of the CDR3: TGTGCCAGCAGTTATTATGTTGGGACAGGGGGACTCGATGGCTACACCTTC.

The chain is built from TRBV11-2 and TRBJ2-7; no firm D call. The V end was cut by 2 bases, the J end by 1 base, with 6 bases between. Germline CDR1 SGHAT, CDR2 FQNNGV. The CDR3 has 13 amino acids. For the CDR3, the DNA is TGTGCCAGCAGCTTAATTGAATCCTACGAGCAGTACTTC. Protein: CASSLIESYEQYF. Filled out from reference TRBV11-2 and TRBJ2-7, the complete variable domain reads EAGVAQSPRYKIIEKRQSVAFWCNPISGHATLYWYQQILGQGPKLLIQFQNNGVVDDSQLPKDRFSAERLKGVDSTLKIQPAKLEDSAVYLCASSLIESYEQYFGPGTRLTVT.

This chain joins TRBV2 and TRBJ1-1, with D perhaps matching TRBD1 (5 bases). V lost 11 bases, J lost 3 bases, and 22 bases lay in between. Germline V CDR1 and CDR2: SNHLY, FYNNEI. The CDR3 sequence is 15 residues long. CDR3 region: CAGPTLGGWYTEAFF. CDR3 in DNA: TGTGCCGGACCAACCCTCGGGGGGTGGTACACTGAAGCTTTCTTT.

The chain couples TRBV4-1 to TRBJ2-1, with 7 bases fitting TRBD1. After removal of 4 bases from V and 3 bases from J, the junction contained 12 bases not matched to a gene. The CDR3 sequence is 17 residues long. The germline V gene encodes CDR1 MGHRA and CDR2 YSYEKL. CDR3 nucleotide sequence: TGCGCCAGCAGCCTTCGAGGGGACAGACTTAACTACAATGAGCAGTTCTTC. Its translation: CASSLRGDRLNYNEQFF.

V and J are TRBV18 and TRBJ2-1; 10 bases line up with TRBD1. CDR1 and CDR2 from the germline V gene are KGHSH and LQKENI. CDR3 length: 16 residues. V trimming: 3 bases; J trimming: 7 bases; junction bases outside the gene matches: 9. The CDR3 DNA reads TGTGCCAGCTCACCCTCAGACAGGGGGCCTAAAAATGAGCAGTTCTTC. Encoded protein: CASSPSDRGPKNEQFF. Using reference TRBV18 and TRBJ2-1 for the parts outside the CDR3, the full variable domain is NAGVMQNPRHLVRRRGQEARLRCSPMKGHSHVYWYRQLPEEGLKFMVYLQKENIIDESGMPKERFSAEFPKEGPSILRIQQVVRGDSAAYFCASSPSDRGPKNEQFFGPGTRLTVL.

In nucleotides, the CDR3 is TGTGCCAGCAGCTTGCCAACAGGGGTGTCCTATAATTCACCCCTCCACTTT. Translation gives CASSLPTGVSYNSPLHF. The rearrangement uses TRBV5-6 and TRBJ1-6, with TRBD1 matching 7 bases. The junction had 5 bases not matched to a gene; V was cut back by 1 base and J by 1 base. CDR1 and CDR2 from the germline V gene are SGHDT and YYEEEE. The CDR3 sequence is 17 residues long.

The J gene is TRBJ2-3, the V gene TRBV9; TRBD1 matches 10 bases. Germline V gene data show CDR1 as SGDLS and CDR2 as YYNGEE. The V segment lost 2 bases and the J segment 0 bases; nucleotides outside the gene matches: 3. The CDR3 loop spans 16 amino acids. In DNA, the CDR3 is TGTGCCAGCAGCGTCGGGACAGGGGTTAGCACAGATACGCAGTATTTT. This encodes CASSVGTGVSTDTQYF.

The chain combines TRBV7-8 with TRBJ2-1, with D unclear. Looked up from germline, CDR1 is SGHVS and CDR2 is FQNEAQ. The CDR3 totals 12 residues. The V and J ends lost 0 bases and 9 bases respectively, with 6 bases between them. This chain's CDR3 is CASSLAGFEQFF. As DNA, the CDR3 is TGTGCCAGCAGCTTAGCTGGGTTTGAGCAGTTCTTC.

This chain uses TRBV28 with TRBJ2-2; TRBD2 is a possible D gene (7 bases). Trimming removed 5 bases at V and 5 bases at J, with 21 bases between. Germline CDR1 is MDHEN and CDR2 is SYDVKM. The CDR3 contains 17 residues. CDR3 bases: TGTGCCAGCAGTCTCCTCTCGGGGGGCGCAAGAACCGGGGAGCTGTTTTTT. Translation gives CASSLLSGGARTGELFF.

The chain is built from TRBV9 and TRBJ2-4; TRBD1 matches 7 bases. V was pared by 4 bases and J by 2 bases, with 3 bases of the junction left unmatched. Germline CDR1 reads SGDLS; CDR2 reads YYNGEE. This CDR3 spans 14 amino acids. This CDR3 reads CASSPTGPKNIQYF. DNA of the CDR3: TGTGCCAGCAGCCCGACAGGGCCCAAAAACATTCAGTACTTC.

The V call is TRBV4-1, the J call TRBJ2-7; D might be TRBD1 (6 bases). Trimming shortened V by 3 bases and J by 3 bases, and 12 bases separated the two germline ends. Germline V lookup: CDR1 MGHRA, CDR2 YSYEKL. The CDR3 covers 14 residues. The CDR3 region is CASSQATGGYEQYF. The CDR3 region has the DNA TGCGCCAGCAGCCAGGCGACAGGAGGCTACGAGCAGTACTTC.

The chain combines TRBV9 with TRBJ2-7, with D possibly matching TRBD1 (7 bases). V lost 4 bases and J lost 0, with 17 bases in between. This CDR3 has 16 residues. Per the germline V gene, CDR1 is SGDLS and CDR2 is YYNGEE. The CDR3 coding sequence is TGTGCCAGCAGCCCAATTGGACAGGACTACTCCTACGAGCAGTACTTC. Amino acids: CASSPIGQDYSYEQYF.

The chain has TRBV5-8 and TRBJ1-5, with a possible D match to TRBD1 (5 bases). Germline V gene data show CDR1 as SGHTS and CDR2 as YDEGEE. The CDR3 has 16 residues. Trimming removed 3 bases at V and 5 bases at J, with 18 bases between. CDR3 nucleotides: TGTGCCAGCAGCTCCTTGTGGGCAGGGACCGATCAGCCCCAGCATTTT. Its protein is CASSSLWAGTDQPQHF.

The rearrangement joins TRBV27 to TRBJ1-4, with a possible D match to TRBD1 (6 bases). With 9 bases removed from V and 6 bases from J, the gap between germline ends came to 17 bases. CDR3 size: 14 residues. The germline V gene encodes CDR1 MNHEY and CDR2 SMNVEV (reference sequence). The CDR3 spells CASCPGQGYEKLFF. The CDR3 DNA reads TGTGCCAGTTGTCCGGGTCAGGGGTATGAAAAACTGTTTTTT.

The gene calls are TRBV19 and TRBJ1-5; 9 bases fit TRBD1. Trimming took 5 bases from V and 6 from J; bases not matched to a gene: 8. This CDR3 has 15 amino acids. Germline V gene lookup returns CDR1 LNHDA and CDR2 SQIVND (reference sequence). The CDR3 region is CASSFSLQGAQPQHF. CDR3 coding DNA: TGTGCCAGTAGTTTCAGCCTACAGGGGGCTCAGCCCCAGCATTTT.

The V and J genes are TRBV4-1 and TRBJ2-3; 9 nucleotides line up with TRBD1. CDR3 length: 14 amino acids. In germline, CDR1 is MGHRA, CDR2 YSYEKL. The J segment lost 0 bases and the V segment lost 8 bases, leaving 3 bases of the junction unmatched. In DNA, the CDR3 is TGCGCCAGCTGCGGGACAGGGAGCACAGATACGCAGTATTTT. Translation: CASCGTGSTDTQYF.

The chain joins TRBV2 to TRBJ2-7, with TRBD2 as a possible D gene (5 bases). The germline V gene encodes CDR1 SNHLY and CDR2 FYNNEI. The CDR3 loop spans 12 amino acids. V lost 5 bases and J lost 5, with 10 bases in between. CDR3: CASSPSGDEQYF. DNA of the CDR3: TGTGCCAGCAGTCCCTCCGGGGACGAGCAGTACTTC.

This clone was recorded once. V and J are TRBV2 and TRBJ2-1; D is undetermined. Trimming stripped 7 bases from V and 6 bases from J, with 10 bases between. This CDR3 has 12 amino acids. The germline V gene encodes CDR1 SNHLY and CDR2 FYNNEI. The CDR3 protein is CASTPLSNEQFF. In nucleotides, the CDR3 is TGTGCCAGCACTCCGCTGAGCAATGAGCAGTTCTTC.

The CDR3 here is CASSTPPYEQYF. CDR3 in DNA: TGTGCCAGCAGTACGCCCCCCTACGAGCAGTACTTC. This chain joins TRBV7-6 and TRBJ2-7; no clear D gene. Germline loops: CDR1 SGHVS, CDR2 FNYEAQ. The CDR3 spans 12 residues. Trimming removed 6 bases at V and 2 bases at J, with 8 bases between.

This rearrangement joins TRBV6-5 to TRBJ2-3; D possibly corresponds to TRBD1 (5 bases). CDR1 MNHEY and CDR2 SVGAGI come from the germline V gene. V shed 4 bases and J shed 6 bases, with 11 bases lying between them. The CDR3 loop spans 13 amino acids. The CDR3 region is CASSLVRDDTQYF. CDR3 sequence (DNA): TGTGCCAGCAGTTTGGTCAGGGATGATACGCAGTATTTT.

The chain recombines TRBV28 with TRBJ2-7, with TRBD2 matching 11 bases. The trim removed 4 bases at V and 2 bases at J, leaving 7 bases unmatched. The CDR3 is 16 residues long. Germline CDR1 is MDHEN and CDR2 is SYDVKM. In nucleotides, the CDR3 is TGTGCCAGCAGTTCAATTACTAGCGGGGGAACCTACGAGCAGTACTTC. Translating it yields CASSSITSGGTYEQYF.

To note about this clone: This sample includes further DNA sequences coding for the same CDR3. The CDR3 nucleotides read TGCAGCGTTGAGGGGGGCACCGGGGAGCTGTTTTTT. Protein: CSVEGGTGELFF. The V and J genes are TRBV29-1 and TRBJ2-2, with D maybe TRBD2 (6 bases). The CDR3 length is 12 residues. CDR1 is SQVTM and CDR2 is ANQGSEA in the germline V gene. The germline V and J ends were trimmed by 3 bases and 4 bases, with 6 bases remaining between them.

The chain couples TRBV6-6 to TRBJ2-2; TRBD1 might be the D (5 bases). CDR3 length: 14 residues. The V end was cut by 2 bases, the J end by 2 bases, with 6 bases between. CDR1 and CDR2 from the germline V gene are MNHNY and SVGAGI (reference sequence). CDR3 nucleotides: TGTGCCAGCAGTTACAGGGGCAACACCGGGGAGCTGTTTTTT. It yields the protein CASSYRGNTGELFF.

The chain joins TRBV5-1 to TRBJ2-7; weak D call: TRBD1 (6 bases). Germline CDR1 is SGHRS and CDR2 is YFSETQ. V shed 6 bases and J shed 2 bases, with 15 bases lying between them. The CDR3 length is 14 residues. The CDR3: CASTATQGPYEQYF. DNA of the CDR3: TGCGCCAGCACAGCTACCCAGGGGCCCTACGAGCAGTACTTC.

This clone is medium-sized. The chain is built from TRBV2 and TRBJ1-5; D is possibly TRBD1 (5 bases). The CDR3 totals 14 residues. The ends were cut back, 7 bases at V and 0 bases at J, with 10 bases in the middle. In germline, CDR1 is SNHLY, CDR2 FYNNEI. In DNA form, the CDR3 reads TGTGCCAGCAAGGGGAGCGCTAGCAATCAGCCCCAGCATTTT. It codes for CASKGSASNQPQHF.

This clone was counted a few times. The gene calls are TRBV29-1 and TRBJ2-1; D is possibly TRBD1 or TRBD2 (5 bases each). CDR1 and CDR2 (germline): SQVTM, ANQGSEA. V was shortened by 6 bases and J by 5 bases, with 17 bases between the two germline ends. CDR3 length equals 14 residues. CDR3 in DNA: TGCAGCGTAGACCGGGACCGAGGGCACAATGAGCAGTTCTTC. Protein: CSVDRDRGHNEQFF.

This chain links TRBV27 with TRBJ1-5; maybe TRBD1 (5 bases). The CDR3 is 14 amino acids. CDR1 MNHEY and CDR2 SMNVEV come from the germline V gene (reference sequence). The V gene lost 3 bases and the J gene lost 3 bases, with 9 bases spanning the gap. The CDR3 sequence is CASSFSGPNQPQHF. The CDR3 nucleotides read TGTGCCAGCAGTTTTTCGGGACCCAATCAGCCCCAGCATTTT.

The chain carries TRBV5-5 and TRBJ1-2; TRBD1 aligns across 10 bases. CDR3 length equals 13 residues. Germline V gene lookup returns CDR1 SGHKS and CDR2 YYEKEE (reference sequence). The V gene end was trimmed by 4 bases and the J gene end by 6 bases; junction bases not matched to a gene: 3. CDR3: CASSRTGGDGYTF. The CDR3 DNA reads TGTGCCAGCAGCCGGACAGGGGGGGATGGCTACACCTTC. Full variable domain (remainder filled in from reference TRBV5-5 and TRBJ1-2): DAGVTQSPTHLIKTRGQQVTLRCSPISGHKSVSWYQQVLGQGPQFIFQYYEKEERGRGNFPDRFSARQFPNYSSELNVNALLLGDSALYLCASSRTGGDGYTFGSGTRLTVV.